The 31 T cell receptor beta chains reported below all come from one sample, sequenced in a study of memory B cells and T cells in multiple sclerosis. Separate sequencing covered autoproliferating (CFSE-dim) and non-proliferating (CFSE-high) T cells from stimulus-free culture. Roughly 5x10^7 CFSE-labeled PBMCs were cultured about seven days unstimulated, then replicate wells were pooled. TCRdb's copy holds only in-frame clones and misses some; the assay was immunoSEQ multiplex PCR. The data show over 35,000 clones, about four fifths seen once. No cognate antigen is known for these TCRs. Sequencing was done on a sample of PBMCs from blood kept in culture. All receptors come from a human donor with multiple sclerosis.

The chain carries TRBV29-1 and TRBJ1-5; 10 bases match TRBD1. Germline CDR1 is SQVTM and CDR2 is ANQGSEA. This CDR3 has 13 residues. J was trimmed by 10 bases and V by 4 bases; bases with no gene match: 7. The CDR3 sequence: CSVGGTGEGPQHF. The CDR3 DNA reads as TGCAGCGTTGGTGGGACAGGGGAGGGCCCCCAGCATTTT.

This clone was observed a few times. This chain joins TRBV5-6 and TRBJ2-7; 8 bases line up with TRBD2. The CDR3 covers 15 residues. The trim removed 1 base at V and 7 bases at J, leaving 10 bases unmatched. CDR1 and CDR2 from the germline V gene are SGHDT and YYEEEE. CDR3 DNA sequence: TGTGCCAGCAGCTTGCTTCCGGGGGGGCCTCGGGAGCAGTACTTC. Protein sequence: CASSLLPGGPREQYF.

The J gene is TRBJ1-3, the V gene TRBV30; D possibly corresponds to TRBD1 (6 bases). CDR3 length: 13 residues. In germline, CDR1 is GTSNPN, CDR2 SVGIG (reference sequence). V was trimmed by 1 base and J by 4 bases, leaving 8 bases between them. The CDR3 reads CAWSGGGGNTIYF. In nucleotides, the CDR3 is TGTGCCTGGAGTGGGGGGGGCGGAAACACCATATATTTT.

CDR3 bases: TGTGCCAGCAGCTACCTGCCCTTCTCCTATAATTCACCCCTCCACTTT. Its protein is CASSYLPFSYNSPLHF. The chain carries TRBV7-8 and TRBJ1-6; unclear D gene. Per the germline V gene, CDR1 is SGHVS and CDR2 is FQNEAQ. Trimming removed 4 bases at V and 0 bases at J, with 10 bases between. CDR3 length equals 16 residues.

The gene calls are TRBV29-1 and TRBJ2-5; D perhaps matches TRBD2 (5 bases). This CDR3 has 11 residues. Germline-derived CDR1 and CDR2 are SQVTM and ANQGSEA. The ends were cut back, 6 bases at V and 2 bases at J, with 7 bases in the middle. CDR3 sequence reads: CSVGRQETQYF. CDR3 DNA sequence: TGCAGCGTGGGGAGACAAGAGACCCAGTACTTC.

This sequence joins TRBV11-2 and TRBJ2-7; 8 bases map to TRBD2. J was trimmed by 5 bases and V by 5 bases; bases with no gene match: 8. The CDR3 runs to 14 residues. Germline V gene sequence: CDR1 SGHAT, CDR2 FQNNGV. The CDR3 sequence: CASSPPRGGNEQYF. The CDR3 nucleotides read TGTGCCAGCAGCCCCCCCCGGGGGGGCAACGAGCAGTACTTC.

This chain uses TRBV7-9 with TRBJ1-2, with D hard to call. Germline CDR1 is SEHNR and CDR2 is FQNEAQ (reference sequence). V was clipped by 5 bases and J by 0 bases, with 19 bases between them. This CDR3 has 17 residues. This chain's CDR3 is CASSPPVFPGPNYGYTF. As DNA, the CDR3 is TGTGCCAGCAGCCCTCCCGTTTTTCCGGGCCCTAACTATGGCTACACCTTC. The whole variable domain, filled in from reference TRBV7-9 and TRBJ1-2, reads DTGVSQNPRHKITKRGQNVTFRCDPISEHNRLYWYRQTLGQGPEFLTYFQNEAQLEKSRLLSDRFSAERPKGSFSTLEIQRTEQGDSAMYLCASSPPVFPGPNYGYTFGSGTRLTVV.

The rearrangement joins TRBV19 to TRBJ2-5; D might be TRBD2 (7 bases). Germline V CDR1 and CDR2: LNHDA, SQIVND (reference sequence). The CDR3 runs 14 residues. Trimming left V 5 bases short and J 5 bases short, with 15 bases between. The CDR3 spells CASSGGGVVETQYF. The DNA of the CDR3 is TGTGCCAGTAGTGGCGGGGGCGTGGTGGAGACCCAGTACTTC.

This chain connects TRBV4-2 to TRBJ1-2; a possible D gene is TRBD1 (5 bases). This CDR3 is 13 amino acids long. Trimming removed 4 bases at V and 6 bases at J, with 12 bases between. CDR1 is LGHNA and CDR2 is YNFKEQ in the germline V gene. CDR3 sequence reads: CASSPGPKDGYTF. The CDR3 DNA reads as TGTGCCAGCAGCCCGGGGCCTAAGGATGGCTACACCTTC.

The CDR3 nucleotides are TGTGCCAGCAGCCCCCCGGTGGGTGAGGATGAAGCTTTCTTT. As protein: CASSPPVGEDEAFF. The chain recombines TRBV7-9 with TRBJ1-1; D remains unclear. This CDR3 has 14 amino acids. The ends were cut back, 5 bases at V and 7 bases at J, with 17 bases in the middle. Germline CDR1 is SEHNR and CDR2 is FQNEAQ (reference sequence).

The CDR3 sequence is CASSMNYQETQYF. CDR3 DNA sequence: TGTGCCAGTAGTATGAACTACCAAGAGACCCAGTACTTC. The chain carries TRBV19 and TRBJ2-5, with no clear D. V was shortened by 3 bases and J by 0 bases, with 5 bases between the two germline ends. The CDR3 spans 13 residues. Germline V CDR1 and CDR2: LNHDA, SQIVND (reference sequence).

The chain joins TRBV6-1 to TRBJ2-3, with D uncertain. There are 12 residues in the CDR3. Per the germline V gene, CDR1 is MNHNS and CDR2 is SASEGT. Trimming shortened V by 6 bases and J by 2 bases, and 6 bases separated the two germline ends. The CDR3 is CASRANTDTQYF. CDR3 bases: TGTGCCAGCAGGGCTAACACAGATACGCAGTATTTT.

The chain carries TRBV7-8 and TRBJ1-5; 9 nucleotides align to TRBD1. V lost 1 base to trimming and J lost 6 bases; unmatched junction nucleotides: 4. The germline V gene encodes CDR1 SGHVS and CDR2 FQNEAQ. CDR3 length: 15 amino acids. CDR3 nucleotides: TGTGCCAGCAGCTTAGGGGACAGGGTACGTCAGCCCCAGCATTTT. Translated: CASSLGDRVRQPQHF.

The chain uses TRBV25-1 and TRBJ1-5; D unclear. Trimming pared 3 bases from V and 4 bases from J, leaving 7 bases between. The CDR3 runs 13 residues. Germline loops: CDR1 MGHDK, CDR2 SYGVNS. CDR3 sequence reads: CASSDGWNQPQHF. Written as DNA, the CDR3 is TGTGCCAGCAGTGATGGGTGGAATCAGCCCCAGCATTTT.

This clone has just one count. The chain recombines TRBV7-9 with TRBJ2-3; D uncertain. Between the trimmed V and J ends, which lost 3 bases and 4 bases, there was a span of 8 bases. The CDR3 consists of 13 residues. Germline CDR1 and CDR2: SEHNR and FQNEAQ (reference sequence). In DNA, the CDR3 is TGTGCCAGCAGCTTGGCCAGGTCAGATACGCAGTATTTT. Translated: CASSLARSDTQYF.

As for this clone: The junction departs from the called germline gene at one end, perhaps through a read error. V and J are TRBV7-7 and TRBJ2-1; D gene uncertain. The CDR3 loop spans 13 amino acids. CDR1 is SSHAT and CDR2 is FNYEAQ in the germline V gene (reference sequence). Written as DNA, the CDR3 is TGTGCTAGCAGCCACCCCTCGAGTAATGAGCAGTTCTTC. Residues: CASSHPSSNEQFF. Supplemented by reference TRBV7-7 and TRBJ2-1, the full variable domain reads GAGVSQSPRYKVTKRGQDVTLRCDPISSHATLYWYQQALGQGPEFLTYFNYEAQPDKSGLPSDRFSAERPEGSISTLTIQRTEQRDSAMYRCASSHPSSNEQFFGPGTRLTVL.

This clone appeared once. The gene calls are TRBV9 and TRBJ2-2, with 9 bases fitting TRBD2. Germline CDR1 is SGDLS and CDR2 is YYNGEE. The CDR3 has 16 residues. The V segment lost 5 bases and the J segment 6 bases; nucleotides outside the gene matches: 11. For the CDR3, the DNA is TGTGCCAGCAGTCTCCGGGCGGGGGGGCCAGCCGGGGAGCTGTTTTTT. Protein product: CASSLRAGGPAGELFF. Drawing the rest from reference TRBV9 and TRBJ2-2, the complete variable domain is DSGVTQTPKHLITATGQRVTLRCSPRSGDLSVYWYQQSLDQGLQFLIQYYNGEERAKGNILERFSAQQFPDLHSELNLSSLELGDSALYFCASSLRAGGPAGELFFGEGSRLTVL.

The V gene is TRBV6-1, the J gene TRBJ1-6; 10 nucleotides line up with TRBD1. V was pared by 6 bases and J by 9 bases, with 2 bases of the junction left unmatched. The CDR3 has 13 residues. Germline CDR1 reads MNHNS; CDR2 reads SASEGT. This CDR3 reads CASRGQGSSPLHF. The CDR3, as DNA: TGTGCCAGCAGGGGACAGGGGAGTTCACCCCTCCACTTT.

This clone occurred once. This chain connects TRBV18 to TRBJ2-7; D is perhaps TRBD1 (5 bases). The V and J ends lost 4 bases and 0 bases respectively, with 13 bases between them. The CDR3 totals 15 residues. Germline lookup yields CDR1 KGHSH and CDR2 LQKENI. The CDR3: CASSLPTVSSYEQYF. The CDR3 DNA sequence: TGTGCCAGCTCACTACCGACAGTCAGCTCCTACGAGCAGTACTTC.

The chain couples TRBV2 to TRBJ2-1; tentatively, D is TRBD2 (5 bases). The germline V and J ends were trimmed by 2 bases and 6 bases, with 14 bases remaining between them. This CDR3 has 15 residues. CDR1 is SNHLY, CDR2 FYNNEI, per germline. This chain's CDR3 is CASSESGLASNEQFF. The CDR3 bases are TGTGCCAGCAGTGAATCCGGGCTAGCTAGCAATGAGCAGTTCTTC.

The CDR3 coding sequence is TGCGCCAGCAGCTTCGGGACACAAGGAAACACCATATATTTT. It is translated as CASSFGTQGNTIYF. The V and J genes are TRBV5-1 and TRBJ1-3, with D perhaps matching TRBD1 (6 bases). Germline CDR1 reads SGHRS; CDR2 reads YFSETQ. V was trimmed by 2 bases and J by 4 bases, leaving 10 bases between them. This CDR3 spans 14 amino acids.

The chain has TRBV28 and TRBJ1-1; D perhaps matches TRBD1 (6 bases). From germline, CDR1 is MDHEN and CDR2 SYDVKM. Trimming took off 6 bases at V and 3 bases at J, with 17 bases between the two ends. The CDR3 totals 15 residues. The CDR3 DNA is TGTGCCAGCAGCTTTGGACAGCGAGGATACACTGAAGCTTTCTTT. This codes for CASSFGQRGYTEAFF.

V usage is TRBV19 and J usage is TRBJ2-2; 8 bases align to TRBD2. The length of the CDR3 is 16 residues. V lost 8 bases and J lost 5; bases outside the gene matches: 13. Germline CDR1 and CDR2: LNHDA and SQIVND (reference sequence). CDR3 protein: CASAPRAGGGTGELFF. CDR3 coding DNA: TGTGCCAGTGCCCCCCGGGCGGGGGGAGGGACCGGGGAGCTGTTTTTT.

The rearrangement joins TRBV4-1 to TRBJ2-7; D perhaps matches TRBD2 (6 bases). CDR1 and CDR2 (germline): MGHRA, YSYEKL. CDR3 length equals 16 residues. With 4 bases removed from V and 2 bases from J, the gap between germline ends came to 18 bases. The CDR3, as DNA: TGCGCCAGCAGCCCCCAGGTCGGAGGGGCTACCTACGAGCAGTACTTC. It is translated as CASSPQVGGATYEQYF.

The rearrangement uses TRBV6-4 and TRBJ1-1; D remains unclear. Germline V gives CDR1 MRHNA, CDR2 SNTAGT. Trimming took off 3 bases at V and 7 bases at J, with 6 bases between the two ends. This CDR3 is built from 11 residues. The CDR3 nucleotides read TGTGCCAGCAGTGAGGGAGGTGAAGCTTTCTTT. Protein sequence: CASSEGGEAFF.

The chain's CDR3 is CASSQVAPAGPQHF. The CDR3 DNA follows: TGCGCCAGCAGCCAAGTCGCCCCGGCAGGGCCCCAGCATTTT. This sequence joins TRBV4-1 and TRBJ1-5; no clear D. Germline lookup yields CDR1 MGHRA and CDR2 YSYEKL. This CDR3 is 14 amino acids long. Trimming took 1 base from V and 9 from J, leaving 13 bases between them.

The rearrangement joins TRBV5-1 to TRBJ2-2, with D tentatively TRBD2 (6 bases). V was cut by 3 bases and J by 5 bases, with 11 bases left in between. The CDR3 runs to 14 residues. Germline V lookup: CDR1 SGHRS, CDR2 YFSETQ. DNA for the CDR3: TGCGCCAGCAGCTCGGGACTTGAGACCGGGGAGCTGTTTTTT. Protein sequence: CASSSGLETGELFF.

This chain connects TRBV27 to TRBJ1-6; possibly TRBD1 for D (6 bases). Germline CDR1 reads MNHEY; CDR2 reads SMNVEV (reference sequence). V was clipped by 8 bases and J by 9 bases, with 23 bases between them. CDR3 length equals 16 residues. The CDR3 here is CASALTGLLRASPLHF. The CDR3 nucleotides read TGTGCCAGCGCCTTGACAGGTCTTCTTCGGGCTTCACCCCTCCACTTT.

The rearrangement joins TRBV13 to TRBJ1-2; D ambiguous. Trimming stripped 5 bases from V and 6 bases from J, with 13 bases between. Germline lookup yields CDR1 PRHDT and CDR2 FYEKMQ (reference sequence). The CDR3 has 13 residues. This chain's CDR3 is CASSPGSSNGYTF. For the CDR3, the DNA is TGTGCCAGCAGCCCTGGGTCATCTAATGGCTACACCTTC.

This clone was observed once. V and J are TRBV14 and TRBJ1-1, with D hard to call. The CDR3 extends over 13 amino acids. Germline-derived CDR1 and CDR2 are SGHDN and FVKESK. V lost 5 bases and J 3 bases, leaving 10 bases between the germline ends. DNA of the CDR3: TGTGCCAGCAGCTACGGACGGTACACTGAAGCTTTCTTT. Translation: CASSYGRYTEAFF.

CDR3 in amino acids: CASSWGQANYGYTF. The CDR3 coding sequence is TGCGCCAGCAGCTGGGGACAGGCCAACTATGGCTACACCTTC. This rearrangement joins TRBV5-1 to TRBJ1-2, with 8 positions matching TRBD1. This CDR3 is built from 14 residues. CDR1 and CDR2 (germline): SGHRS, YFSETQ. Unmatched junction bases numbered 3, after V lost 3 bases and J lost 2 bases.